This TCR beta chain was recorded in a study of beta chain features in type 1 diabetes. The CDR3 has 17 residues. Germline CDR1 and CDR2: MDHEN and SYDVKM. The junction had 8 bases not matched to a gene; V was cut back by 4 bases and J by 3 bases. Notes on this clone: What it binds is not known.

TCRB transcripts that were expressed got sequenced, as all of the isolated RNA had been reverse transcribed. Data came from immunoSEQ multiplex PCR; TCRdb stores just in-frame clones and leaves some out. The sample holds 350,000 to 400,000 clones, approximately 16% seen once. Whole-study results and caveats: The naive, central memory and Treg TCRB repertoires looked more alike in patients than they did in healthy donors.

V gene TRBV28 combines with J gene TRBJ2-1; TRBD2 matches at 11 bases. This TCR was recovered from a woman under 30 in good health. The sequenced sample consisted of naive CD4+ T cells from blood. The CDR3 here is CASSSRPGTSGYNEQFF. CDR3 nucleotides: TGTGCCAGCAGTTCCCGACCCGGGACTAGCGGCTACAATGAGCAGTTCTTC.